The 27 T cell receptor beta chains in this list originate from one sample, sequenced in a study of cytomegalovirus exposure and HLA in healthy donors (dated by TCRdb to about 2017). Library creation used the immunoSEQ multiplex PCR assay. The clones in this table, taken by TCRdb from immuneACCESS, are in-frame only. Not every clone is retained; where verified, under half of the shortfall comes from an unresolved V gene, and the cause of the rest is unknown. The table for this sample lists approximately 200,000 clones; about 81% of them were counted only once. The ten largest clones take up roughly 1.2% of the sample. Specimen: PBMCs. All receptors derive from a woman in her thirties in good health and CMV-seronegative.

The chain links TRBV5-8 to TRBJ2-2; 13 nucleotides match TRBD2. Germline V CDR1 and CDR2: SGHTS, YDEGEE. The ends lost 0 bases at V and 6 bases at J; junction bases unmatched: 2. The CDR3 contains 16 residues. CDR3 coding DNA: TGTGCCAGCAGCTTGGGACTAGCGGGGGGCGCCGGGGAGCTGTTTTTT. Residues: CASSLGLAGGAGELFF.

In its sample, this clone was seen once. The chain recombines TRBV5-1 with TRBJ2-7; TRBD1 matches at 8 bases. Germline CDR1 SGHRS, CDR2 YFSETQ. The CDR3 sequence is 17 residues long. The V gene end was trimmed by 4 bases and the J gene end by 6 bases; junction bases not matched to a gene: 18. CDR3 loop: CASSTGQGRTPIGEQYF. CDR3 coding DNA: TGCGCCAGCAGCACCGGACAGGGCCGCACCCCGATCGGCGAGCAGTACTTC.

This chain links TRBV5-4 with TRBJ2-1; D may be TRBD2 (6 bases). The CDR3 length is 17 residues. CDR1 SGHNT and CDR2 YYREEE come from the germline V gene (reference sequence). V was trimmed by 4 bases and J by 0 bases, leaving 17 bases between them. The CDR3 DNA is TGTGCCAGCAGCGCTCCTAGGGCGGGAAGCTCCTACAATGAGCAGTTCTTC. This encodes CASSAPRAGSSYNEQFF. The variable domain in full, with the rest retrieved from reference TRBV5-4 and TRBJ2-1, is ETGVTQSPTHLIKTRGQQVTLRCSSQSGHNTVSWYQQALGQGPQFIFQYYREEENGRGNFPPRFSGLQFPNYSSELNVNALELDDSALYLCASSAPRAGSSYNEQFFGPGTRLTVL.

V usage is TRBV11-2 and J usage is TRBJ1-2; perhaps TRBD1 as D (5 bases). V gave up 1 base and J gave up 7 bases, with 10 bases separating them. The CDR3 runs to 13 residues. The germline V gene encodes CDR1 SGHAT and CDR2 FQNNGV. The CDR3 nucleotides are TGTGCCAGCAGCTTAGTAGGGGAAGGTGGCTACACCTTC. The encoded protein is CASSLVGEGGYTF.

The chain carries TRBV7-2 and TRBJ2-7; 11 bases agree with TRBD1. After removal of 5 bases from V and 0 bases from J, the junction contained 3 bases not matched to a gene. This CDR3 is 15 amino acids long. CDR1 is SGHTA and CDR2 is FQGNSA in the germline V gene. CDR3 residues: CASSRGQGASYEQYF. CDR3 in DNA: TGTGCCAGCAGCCGCGGACAGGGGGCCTCCTACGAGCAGTACTTC. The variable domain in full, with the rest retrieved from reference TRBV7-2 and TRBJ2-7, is GAGVSQSPSNKVTEKGKDVELRCDPISGHTALYWYRQSLGQGLEFLIYFQGNSAPDKSGLPSDRFSAERTGGSVSTLTIQRTQQEDSAVYLCASSRGQGASYEQYFGPGTRLTVT.

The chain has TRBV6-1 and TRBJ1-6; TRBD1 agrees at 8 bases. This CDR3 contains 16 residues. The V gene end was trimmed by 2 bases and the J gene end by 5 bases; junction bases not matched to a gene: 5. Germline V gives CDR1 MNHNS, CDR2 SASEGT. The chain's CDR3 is CASSEIPTGDNSPLHF. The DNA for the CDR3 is TGTGCCAGCAGTGAAATCCCGACAGGGGATAATTCACCCCTCCACTTT.

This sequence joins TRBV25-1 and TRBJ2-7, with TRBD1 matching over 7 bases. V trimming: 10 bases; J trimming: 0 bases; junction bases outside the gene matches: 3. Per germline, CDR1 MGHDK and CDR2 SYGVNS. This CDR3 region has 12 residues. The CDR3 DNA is TGTGCCATGGGACAGAGCTCCTACGAGCAGTACTTC. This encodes CAMGQSSYEQYF.

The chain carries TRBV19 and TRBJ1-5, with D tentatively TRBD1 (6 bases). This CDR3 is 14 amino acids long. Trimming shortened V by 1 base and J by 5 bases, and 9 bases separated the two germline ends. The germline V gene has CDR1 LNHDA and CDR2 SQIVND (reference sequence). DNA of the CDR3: TGTGCCAGTAGTATAGGACAGGATCATCAGCCCCAGCATTTT. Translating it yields CASSIGQDHQPQHF.

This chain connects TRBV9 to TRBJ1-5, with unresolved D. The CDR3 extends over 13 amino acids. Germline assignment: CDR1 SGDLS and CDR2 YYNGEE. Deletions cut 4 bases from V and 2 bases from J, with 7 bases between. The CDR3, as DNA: TGTGCCAGCAGCCCAGAGGGCAATCAGCCCCAGCATTTT. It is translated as CASSPEGNQPQHF.

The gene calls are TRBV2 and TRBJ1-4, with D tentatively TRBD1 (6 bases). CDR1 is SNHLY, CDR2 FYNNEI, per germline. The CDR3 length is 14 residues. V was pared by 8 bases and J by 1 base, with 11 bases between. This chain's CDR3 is CASGNRVTNEKLFF. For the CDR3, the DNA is TGTGCCAGCGGGAACAGGGTAACTAATGAAAAACTGTTTTTT.

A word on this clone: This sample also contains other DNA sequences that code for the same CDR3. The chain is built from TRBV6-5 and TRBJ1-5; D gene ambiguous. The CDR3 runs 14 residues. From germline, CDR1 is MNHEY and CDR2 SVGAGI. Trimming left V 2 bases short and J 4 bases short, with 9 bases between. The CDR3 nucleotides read TGTGCCAGCAGTTACAGTCGGGGAAATCAGCCCCAGCATTTT. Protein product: CASSYSRGNQPQHF.

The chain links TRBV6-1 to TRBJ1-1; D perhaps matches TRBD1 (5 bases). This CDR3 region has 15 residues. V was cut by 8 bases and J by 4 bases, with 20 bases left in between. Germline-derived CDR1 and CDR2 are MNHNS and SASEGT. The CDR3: CASGAIVRQTTEAFF. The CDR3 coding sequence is TGTGCCAGCGGAGCGATCGTCCGACAGACCACTGAAGCTTTCTTT.

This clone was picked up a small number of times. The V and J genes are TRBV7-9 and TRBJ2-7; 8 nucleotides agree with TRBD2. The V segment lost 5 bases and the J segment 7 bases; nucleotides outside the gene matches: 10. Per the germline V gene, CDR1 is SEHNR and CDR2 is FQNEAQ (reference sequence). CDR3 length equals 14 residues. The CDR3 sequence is CASSRGGGPQEQYF. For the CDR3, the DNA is TGTGCCAGCAGCCGGGGCGGGGGGCCGCAAGAGCAGTACTTC.

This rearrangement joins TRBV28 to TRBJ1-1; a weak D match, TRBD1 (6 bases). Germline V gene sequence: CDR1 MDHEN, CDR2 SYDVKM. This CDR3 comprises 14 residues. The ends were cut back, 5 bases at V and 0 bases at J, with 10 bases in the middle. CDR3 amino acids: CASSEQGLNTEAFF. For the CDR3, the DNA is TGTGCCAGCAGTGAACAGGGCCTGAACACTGAAGCTTTCTTT. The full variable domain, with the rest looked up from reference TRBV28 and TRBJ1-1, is DVKVTQSSRYLVKRTGEKVFLECVQDMDHENMFWYRQDPGLGLRLIYFSYDVKMKEKGDIPEGYSVSREKKERFSLILESASTNQTSMYLCASSEQGLNTEAFFGQGTRLTVV.

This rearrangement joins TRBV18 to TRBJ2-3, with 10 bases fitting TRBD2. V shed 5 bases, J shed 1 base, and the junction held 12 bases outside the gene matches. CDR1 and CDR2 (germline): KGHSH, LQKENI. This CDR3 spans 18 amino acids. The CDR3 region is CASSNRASGGSGTDTQYF. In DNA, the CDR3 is TGTGCCAGCTCAAACCGGGCTAGCGGGGGCTCGGGCACAGATACGCAGTATTTT.

Here the CDR3 DNA reads TGCGCCAGCAGCGAGGGATTGGGGCAGCCCCAGCATTTT. Encoded protein: CASSEGLGQPQHF. J is TRBJ1-5 and V is TRBV5-1, with D unresolved. Germline-derived CDR1 and CDR2 are SGHRS and YFSETQ. The CDR3 runs to 13 residues. Trimming left V 4 bases short and J 7 bases short, with 12 bases between.

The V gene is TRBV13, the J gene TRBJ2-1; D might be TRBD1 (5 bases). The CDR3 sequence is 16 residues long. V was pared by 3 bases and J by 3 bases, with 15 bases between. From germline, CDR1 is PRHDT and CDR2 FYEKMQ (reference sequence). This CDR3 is CASSFWSQVNYNEQFF. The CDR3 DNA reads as TGTGCCAGCAGCTTTTGGTCACAGGTAAACTACAATGAGCAGTTCTTC.

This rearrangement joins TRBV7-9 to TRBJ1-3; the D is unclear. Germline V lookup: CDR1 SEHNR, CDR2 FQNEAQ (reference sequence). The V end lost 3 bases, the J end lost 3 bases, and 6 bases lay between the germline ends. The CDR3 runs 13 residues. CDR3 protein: CASSLSRGNTIYF. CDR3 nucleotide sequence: TGTGCCAGCAGCTTGAGCCGTGGAAACACCATATATTTT.

In DNA, the CDR3 is TGTGCCAGCAGCTCCGGACTAGCGGGCTTCACCGGGGAGCTGTTTTTT. As protein: CASSSGLAGFTGELFF. The chain combines TRBV7-3 with TRBJ2-2, with 11 bases that match TRBD2. Trimming cost V 4 bases and J 4 bases; bases outside gene matches: 5. The CDR3 is made up of 16 amino acids. Germline V gives CDR1 SGHTA, CDR2 FQGTGA.

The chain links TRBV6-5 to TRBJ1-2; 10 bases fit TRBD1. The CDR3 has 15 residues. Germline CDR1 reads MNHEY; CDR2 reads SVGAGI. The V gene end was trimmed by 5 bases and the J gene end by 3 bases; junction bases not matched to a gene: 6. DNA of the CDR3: TGTGCCAGCAGTAGACGGACAGGGGGGGACTATGGCTACACCTTC. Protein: CASSRRTGGDYGYTF.

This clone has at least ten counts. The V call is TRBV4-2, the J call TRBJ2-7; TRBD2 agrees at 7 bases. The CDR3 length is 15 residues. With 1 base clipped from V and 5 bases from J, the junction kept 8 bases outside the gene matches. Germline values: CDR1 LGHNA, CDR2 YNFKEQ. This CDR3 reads CASSQGAGEADEQYF. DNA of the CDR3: TGTGCCAGCAGCCAAGGGGCGGGAGAGGCTGACGAGCAGTACTTC.

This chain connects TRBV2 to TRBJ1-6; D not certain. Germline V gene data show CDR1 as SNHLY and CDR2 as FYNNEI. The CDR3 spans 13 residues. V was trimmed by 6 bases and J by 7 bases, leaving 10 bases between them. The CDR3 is CASRRHENSPLHF. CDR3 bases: TGTGCCAGCAGGAGACATGAGAATTCACCCCTCCACTTT.

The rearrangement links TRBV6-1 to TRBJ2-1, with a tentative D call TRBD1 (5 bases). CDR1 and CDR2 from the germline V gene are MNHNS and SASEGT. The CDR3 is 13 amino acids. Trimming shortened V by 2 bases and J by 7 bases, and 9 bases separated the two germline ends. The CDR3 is CASSESHRNEQFF. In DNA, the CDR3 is TGTGCCAGCAGTGAATCCCACAGGAATGAGCAGTTCTTC.

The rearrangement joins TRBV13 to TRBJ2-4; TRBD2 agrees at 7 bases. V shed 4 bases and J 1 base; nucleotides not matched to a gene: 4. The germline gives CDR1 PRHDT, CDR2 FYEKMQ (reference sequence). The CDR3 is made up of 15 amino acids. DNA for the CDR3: TGTGCCAGCAGCTCCGTCGGGGGGGCCAAAAACATTCAGTACTTC. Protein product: CASSSVGGAKNIQYF.

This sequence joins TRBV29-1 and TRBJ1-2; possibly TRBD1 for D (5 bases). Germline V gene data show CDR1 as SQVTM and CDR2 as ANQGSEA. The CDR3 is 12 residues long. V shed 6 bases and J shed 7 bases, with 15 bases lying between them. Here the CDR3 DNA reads TGCAGCGTCCTGATAGGGGATTTTGGCTACACCTTC. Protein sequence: CSVLIGDFGYTF. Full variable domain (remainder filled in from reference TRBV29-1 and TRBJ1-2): SAVISQKPSRDICQRGTSLTIQCQVDSQVTMMFWYRQQPGQSLTLIATANQGSEATYESGFVIDKFPISRPNLTFSTLTVSNMSPEDSSIYLCSVLIGDFGYTFGSGTRLTVV.

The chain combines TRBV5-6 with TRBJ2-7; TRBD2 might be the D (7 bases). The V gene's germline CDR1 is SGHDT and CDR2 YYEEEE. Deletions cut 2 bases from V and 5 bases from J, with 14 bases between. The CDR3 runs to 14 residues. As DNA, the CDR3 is TGTGCCAGCAGCTTCGGGGGGCGCCTCGACGAGCAGTACTTC. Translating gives CASSFGGRLDEQYF.

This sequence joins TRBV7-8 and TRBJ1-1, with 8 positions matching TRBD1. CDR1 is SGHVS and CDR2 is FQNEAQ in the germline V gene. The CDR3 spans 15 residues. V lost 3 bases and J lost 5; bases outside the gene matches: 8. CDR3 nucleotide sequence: TGTGCCAGCAGCTTTGGACAGGGCCTTTGGACTGAAGCTTTCTTT. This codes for CASSFGQGLWTEAFF.